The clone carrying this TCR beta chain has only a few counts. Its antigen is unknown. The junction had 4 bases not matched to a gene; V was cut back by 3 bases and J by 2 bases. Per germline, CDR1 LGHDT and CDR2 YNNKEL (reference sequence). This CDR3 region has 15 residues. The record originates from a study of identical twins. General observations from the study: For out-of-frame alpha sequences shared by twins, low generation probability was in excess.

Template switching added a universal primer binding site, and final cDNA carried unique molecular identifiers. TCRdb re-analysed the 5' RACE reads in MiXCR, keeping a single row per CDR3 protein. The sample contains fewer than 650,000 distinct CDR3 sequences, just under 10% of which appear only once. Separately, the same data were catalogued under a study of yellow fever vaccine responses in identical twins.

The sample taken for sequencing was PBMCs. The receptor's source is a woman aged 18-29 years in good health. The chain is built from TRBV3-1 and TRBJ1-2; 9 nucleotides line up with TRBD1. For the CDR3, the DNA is TGTGCCAGCAGCCAGGGACAGGGTGGAAACTATGGCTACACCTTC. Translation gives CASSQGQGGNYGYTF.